A single TCR beta chain is shown here with its context. It lacks a known antigen. Base-call qualities are not available, and no considerably larger clone is one nucleotide away. Patients with a history of autoimmune disease or receiving systemic immunosuppression were excluded from the trial. In every dose cohort, peripheral blood was drawn for TCR sequencing at baseline, cycle 4 day 1, and cycle 7 day 1. Samples came from an open-label, multicenter, first-in-human phase I dose-escalation trial of ivuxolimab. Adults with locally advanced or metastatic melanoma, renal cell carcinoma, hepatocellular carcinoma or head and neck squamous cell carcinoma were enrolled in the trial. Before TCR sequencing, CD4+ and CD8+ T cells were separately sorted from peripheral blood. This record belongs to a study of OX40 agonist ivuxolimab in advanced cancers. Background for the entire study: Ivuxolimab, which targeted the costimulatory receptor OX40 (CD134), was an agonistic, fully human IgG2 monoclonal antibody. Intravenous ivuxolimab was administered to patients every 2 weeks at six dose levels: 0.01, 0.1, 0.3, 1.5, 3 and 10 mg/kg. Among the approximately 50 dose-escalation patients, 19 had hepatocellular carcinoma, approximately 15 melanoma, 9 renal cell carcinoma and 9 head and neck cancer. The dose-escalation cohort was over 70% male with a mean age of approximately 60 years, ranging from roughly 20 to 80. Prior anti-PD-1, anti-PD-L1 or anti-CTLA-4 therapy was permitted, and 40% to 50% of dose-escalation patients had received checkpoint inhibitors. Partial responses were achieved by three dose-escalation patients, of whom one had hepatocellular carcinoma and two had cutaneous melanoma. The point of sequencing TCRbeta in the periphery was to test whether ivuxolimab changed TCR sequence diversity and drove clonal T-cell expansion. The paper reports the monotherapy dose-escalation portion (N of about 56 patients) of the phase I ivuxolimab trial. Overall study results and their limits: After ivuxolimab, more expanded clones were found on average in CD8+ T cells than in CD4+ T cells. In the 0.1-3.0 mg/kg groups, partial responders were among the patients with the lowest normalized peripheral clonal expansion, particularly in CD8+ T cells. Low levels of normalized T-cell clonal expansion were also seen in some patients who did not respond. Clonal expansion of both CD4+ and CD8+ blood T cells was observed from baseline to week 6 at doses 0.1 to 3.0 mg/kg. Which antigens the clonally expanded peripheral T cells were specific for was not determined.

CDR1 and CDR2 are drawn from the germline V gene: MDHEN, SYDVKM. From the cysteine through the phenylalanine, the CDR3 covers 11 amino acids. The read is trimmed to its CDR3 DNA, 33 bases read in frame from base 1. V was cut back by 5 bases and J by 4 bases, leaving a gap of 6 bases between them. Genomic DNA was isolated from the sorted cells so that the TCRbeta CDR3 region could be sequenced. The immunoSEQ Assay was used to sequence the TCRbeta CDR3 regions. TCRdb took this table from immuneACCESS and kept in-frame rearrangements with V and J called. Such tables lack part of the clones; where checked against another copy, unresolved V genes explain under half of the gap, and the rest is unexplained. The sample table lists about 100,000 clones, approximately 91% of them with a count of one. Less than 0.75% of the sample belongs to the ten largest clones.

This receptor was identified in an adult with an advanced solid tumor such as melanoma, head and neck, liver or kidney cancer. The sequenced sample was CD4+ or CD8+ T cells sorted from blood, obtained in a trial of the OX40 agonist ivuxolimab. This receptor chain uses TRBV28 and TRBJ2-7; the D gene is unclear. DNA sequence: TGTGCCAGCAGTAGGCCTTACGAGCAGTACTTC. It is translated as CASSRPYEQYF.